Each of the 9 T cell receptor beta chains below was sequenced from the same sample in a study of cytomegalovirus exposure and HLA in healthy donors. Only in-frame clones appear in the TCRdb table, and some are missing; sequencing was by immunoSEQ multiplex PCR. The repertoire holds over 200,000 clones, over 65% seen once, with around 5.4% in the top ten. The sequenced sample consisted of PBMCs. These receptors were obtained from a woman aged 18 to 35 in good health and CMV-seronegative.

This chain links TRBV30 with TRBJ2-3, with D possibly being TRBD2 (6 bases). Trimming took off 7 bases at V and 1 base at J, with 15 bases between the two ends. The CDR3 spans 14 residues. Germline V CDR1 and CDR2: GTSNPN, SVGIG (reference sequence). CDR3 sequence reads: CASTTPGGTDTQYF. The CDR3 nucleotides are TGTGCCTCCACGACTCCGGGGGGCACAGATACGCAGTATTTT.

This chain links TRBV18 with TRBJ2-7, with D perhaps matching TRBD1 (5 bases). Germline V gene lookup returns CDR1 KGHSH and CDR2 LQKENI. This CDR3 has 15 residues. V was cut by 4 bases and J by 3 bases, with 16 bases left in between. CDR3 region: CASSLGPEYYYEQYF. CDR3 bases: TGTGCCAGCTCACTGGGGCCAGAATATTACTACGAGCAGTACTTC.

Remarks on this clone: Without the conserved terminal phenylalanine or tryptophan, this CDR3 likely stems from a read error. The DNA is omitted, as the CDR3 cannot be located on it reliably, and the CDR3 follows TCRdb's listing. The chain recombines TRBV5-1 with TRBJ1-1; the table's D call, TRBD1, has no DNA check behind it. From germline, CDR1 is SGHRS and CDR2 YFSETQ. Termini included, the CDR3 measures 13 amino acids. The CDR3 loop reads CASSLGHTGAGVL.

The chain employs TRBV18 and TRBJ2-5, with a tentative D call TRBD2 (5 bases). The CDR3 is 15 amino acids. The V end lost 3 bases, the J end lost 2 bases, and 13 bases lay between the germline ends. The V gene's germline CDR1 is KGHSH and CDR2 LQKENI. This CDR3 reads CASSPGSDYQETQYF. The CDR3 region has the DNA TGTGCCAGCTCACCGGGTAGCGACTATCAAGAGACCCAGTACTTC.

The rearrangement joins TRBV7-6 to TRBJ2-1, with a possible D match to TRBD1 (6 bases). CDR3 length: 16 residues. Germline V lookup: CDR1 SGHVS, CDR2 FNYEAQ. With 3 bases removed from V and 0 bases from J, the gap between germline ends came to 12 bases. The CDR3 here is CASSLGAVSSYNEQFF. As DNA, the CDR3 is TGTGCCAGCAGCTTGGGGGCGGTTAGCTCCTACAATGAGCAGTTCTTC.

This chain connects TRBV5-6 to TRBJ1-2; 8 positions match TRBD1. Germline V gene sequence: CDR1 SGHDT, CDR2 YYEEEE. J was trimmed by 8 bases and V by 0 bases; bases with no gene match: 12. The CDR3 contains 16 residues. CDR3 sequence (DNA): TGTGCCAGCAGCTTGGAGCGTCAGGGGGCTCCGCGGGGCTACACCTTC. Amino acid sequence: CASSLERQGAPRGYTF.

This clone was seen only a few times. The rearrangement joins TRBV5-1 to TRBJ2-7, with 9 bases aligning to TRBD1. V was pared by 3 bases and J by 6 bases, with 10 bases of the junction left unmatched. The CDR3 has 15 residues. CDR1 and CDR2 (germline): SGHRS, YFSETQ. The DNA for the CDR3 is TGCGCCAGCAGCTACTACCCCGGGACAGGGACCGAGCAGTACTTC. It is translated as CASSYYPGTGTEQYF.

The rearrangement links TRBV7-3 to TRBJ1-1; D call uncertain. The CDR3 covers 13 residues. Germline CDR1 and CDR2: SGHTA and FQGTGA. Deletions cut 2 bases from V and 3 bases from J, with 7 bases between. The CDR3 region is CASSLGEYTEAFF. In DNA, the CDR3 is TGTGCCAGCAGCTTAGGGGAATACACTGAAGCTTTCTTT.

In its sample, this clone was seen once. The CDR3 sequence is CSVGQLDNEQFF. CDR3 DNA sequence: TGCAGCGTAGGACAGCTTGACAATGAGCAGTTCTTC. This rearrangement joins TRBV29-1 to TRBJ2-1, with D possibly matching TRBD1 (6 bases). The CDR3 is 12 amino acids. Germline V gene lookup returns CDR1 SQVTM and CDR2 ANQGSEA. The V end was cut by 6 bases, the J end by 5 bases, with 11 bases between.